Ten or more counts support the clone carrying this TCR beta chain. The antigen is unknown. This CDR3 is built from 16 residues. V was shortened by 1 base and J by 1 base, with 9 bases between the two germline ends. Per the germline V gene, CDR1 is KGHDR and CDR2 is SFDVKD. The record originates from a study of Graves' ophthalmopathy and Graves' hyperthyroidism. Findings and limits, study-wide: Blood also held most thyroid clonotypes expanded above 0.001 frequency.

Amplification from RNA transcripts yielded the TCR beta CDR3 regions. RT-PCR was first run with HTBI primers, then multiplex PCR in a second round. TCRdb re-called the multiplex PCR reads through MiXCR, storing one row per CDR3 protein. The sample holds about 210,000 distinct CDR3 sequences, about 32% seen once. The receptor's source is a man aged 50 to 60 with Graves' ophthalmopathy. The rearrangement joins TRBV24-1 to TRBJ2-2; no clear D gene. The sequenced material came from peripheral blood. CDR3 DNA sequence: TGTGCCACCAGTGATTTAACCACCGGGAACACCGGGGAGCTGTTTTTT. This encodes CATSDLTTGNTGELFF.